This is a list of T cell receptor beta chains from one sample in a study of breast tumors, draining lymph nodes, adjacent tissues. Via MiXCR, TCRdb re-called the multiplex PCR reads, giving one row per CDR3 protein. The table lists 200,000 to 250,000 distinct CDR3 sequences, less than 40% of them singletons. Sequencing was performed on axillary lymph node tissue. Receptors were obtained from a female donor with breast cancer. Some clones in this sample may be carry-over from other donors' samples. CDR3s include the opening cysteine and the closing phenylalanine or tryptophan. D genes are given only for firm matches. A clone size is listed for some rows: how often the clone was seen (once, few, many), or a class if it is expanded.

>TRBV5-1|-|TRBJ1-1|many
TGCGCCAGCAGCTTGGAAGGGCTGGGCAGGTACACTGAAGCTTTCTTT
CASSLEGLGRYTEAFF
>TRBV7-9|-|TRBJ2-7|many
TGTGCCAGCAGCTCCGCCGGGGTTCGCGAGCAGTACTTC
CASSSAGVREQYF
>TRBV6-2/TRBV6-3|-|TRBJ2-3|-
TGTGCCAGCAGTCACCGCCCCGGGGCGGCTCGCACAGATACGCAGTATTTT
CASSHRPGAARTDTQYF
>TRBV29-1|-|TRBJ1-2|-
TGCAGCGTTGAAGCGGGGGCATACTCCTTC
CSVEAGAYSF
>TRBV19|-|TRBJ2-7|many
TGTGCCAGTAGTACCTCGACACTTTACGAGCAGTACTTC
CASSTSTLYEQYF
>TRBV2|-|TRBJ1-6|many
TGTGCCAGCAGTGGCGGCTTGCAGGGGAAGAATTCACCCCTCCACTTT
CASSGGLQGKNSPLHF
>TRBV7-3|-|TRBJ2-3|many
TGTGCCAGCAGCTTAAAGGTTTCGCCCCCAGATACGCAGTATTTT
CASSLKVSPPDTQYF
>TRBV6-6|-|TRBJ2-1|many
TGTGCCAGCAGTTATGGGACTGGGACGGATGAGCAGTTCTTC
CASSYGTGTDEQFF
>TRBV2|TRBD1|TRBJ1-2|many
TGTGCCAGCAGTGCTCGACAGGGATCAAACTATGGCTACACCTTC
CASSARQGSNYGYTF
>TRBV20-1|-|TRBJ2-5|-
TGCAGTGCTTCCAGGGGCGGGCAAGAGACCCAGTACTTC
CSASRGGQETQYF
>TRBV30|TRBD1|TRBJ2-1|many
TGTGCCTGGAGTGTACATGGGACAGGGAGAAATGAGCAGTTCTTC
CAWSVHGTGRNEQFF
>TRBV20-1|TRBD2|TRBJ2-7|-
TGCAGTGCTAGAGACAATAGCGGGACTACGGCCTACGAGCAGTACTTC
CSARDNSGTTAYEQYF
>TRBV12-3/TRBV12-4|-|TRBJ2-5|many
TGTGCCAGCTCTGGGGCGGGTAATTTAAGAGAGACCCAGTACTTC
CASSGAGNLRETQYF
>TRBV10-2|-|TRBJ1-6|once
TGCGCCAGCGGGACTAGCGGGAGCTCCTATAATTCACCCCTCCACTTT
CASGTSGSSYNSPLHF
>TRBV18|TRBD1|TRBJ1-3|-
TGTGCCAGCTCCCCTGTGACAGGGACTGGAAACACCATATATTTT
CASSPVTGTGNTIYF
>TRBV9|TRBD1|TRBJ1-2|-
TGTGCCAGCAGCCCCCAGGGGGTCGGAAACACCTTC
CASSPQGVGNTF
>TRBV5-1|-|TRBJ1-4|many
TGCGCCAGCAGTCGGGGAAATCGTGAAAACCTGTTTTTT
CASSRGNRENLFF
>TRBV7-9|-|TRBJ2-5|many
TGTGCCAGCAGCTTACTGCGGGATCCACAAGAGACCCAGTACTTC
CASSLLRDPQETQYF
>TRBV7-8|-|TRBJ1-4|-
TGTGCCAGCAGCCCCGGGGGTCTAAGTGAAAAACTGTTTTTT
CASSPGGLSEKLFF
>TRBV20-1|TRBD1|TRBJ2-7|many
TGCAGTGCTAGTCGGACAGGGTTCTACGAGCAGTACTTC
CSASRTGFYEQYF
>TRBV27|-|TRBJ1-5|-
TGTGCCAGCAGTTTAGTAAATCAGGGAAATCAGCCCCAGCATTTT
CASSLVNQGNQPQHF
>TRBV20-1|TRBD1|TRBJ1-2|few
TGCAGTGGGCTTACAGGGGTTTATGGCTACACCTTC
CSGLTGVYGYTF
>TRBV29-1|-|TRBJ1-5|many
TGCAGCGTTGAACCCCAAGGCGGTCAGCCCCAGCATTTT
CSVEPQGGQPQHF
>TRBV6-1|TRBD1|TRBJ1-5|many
TGTGCCAGCAGGGACAGGGCCGTTAGCAATCAGCCCCAGCATTTT
CASRDRAVSNQPQHF
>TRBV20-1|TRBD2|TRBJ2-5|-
TGCAGTGCCCCGGGAGTTAGCGGGCTCGGTGAAGAGACCCAGTACTTC
CSAPGVSGLGEETQYF
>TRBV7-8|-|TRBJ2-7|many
TGTGCCAGCAGCTTAGCCCTCTTAGAGCAGTACTTC
CASSLALLEQYF